One T cell receptor beta chain is described in this entry. The data were obtained in a study of CD8 T cells in ankylosing spondylitis. TCRdb reanalysed the 5' RACE reads using MiXCR and keeps one entry per CDR3 protein. The sample lists a few hundred thousand distinct CDR3 sequences, about 24% occurring once. The specimen sequenced was blood, either unsorted or a sorted T cell fraction (not recorded which). The sequence was collected from a male donor with ankylosing spondylitis or in good health (not recorded which).

CDR3 protein: CASSSPGSGARDTQYF. CDR3 in DNA: TGTGCCAGCAGTTCTCCGGGTAGCGGGGCGAGAGATACGCAGTATTTT. The chain combines TRBV28 with TRBJ2-3; 8 bases are a match to TRBD2. Germline V gene lookup returns CDR1 MDHEN and CDR2 SYDVKM. The CDR3 spans 16 residues. V shed 4 bases, J shed 5 bases, and the junction held 11 bases outside the gene matches.